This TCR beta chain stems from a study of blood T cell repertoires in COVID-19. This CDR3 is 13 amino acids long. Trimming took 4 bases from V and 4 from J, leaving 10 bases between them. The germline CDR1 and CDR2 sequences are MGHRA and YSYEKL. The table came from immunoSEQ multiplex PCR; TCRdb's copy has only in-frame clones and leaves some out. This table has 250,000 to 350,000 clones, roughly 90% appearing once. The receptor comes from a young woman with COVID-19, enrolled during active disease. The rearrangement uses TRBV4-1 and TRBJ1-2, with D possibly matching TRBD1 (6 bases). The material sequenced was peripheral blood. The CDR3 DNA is TGCGCCAGCAGCCCGACAGGCCGCTATGGCTACACCTTC. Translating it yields CASSPTGRYGYTF.